The 18 T cell receptor beta chains below were found in one sample sequenced in a study of multiple sclerosis patients with progressive multifocal leukoencephalopathy. Time point in this sample: more than ten months of natalizumab therapy. Profiling relied on immunoSEQ multiplex PCR, and the TCRdb table lists in-frame clones only, not all of them. The table lists 24,000 or so clones, approximately 89% of them singletons. Sequenced here: PBMCs, sampled from a patient treated with natalizumab. These receptors originate from a man younger than 40 with multiple sclerosis.

The chain couples TRBV4-1 to TRBJ2-7; TRBD1 matches 10 bases. The germline V gene encodes CDR1 MGHRA and CDR2 YSYEKL. V lost 3 bases to trimming and J lost 3 bases; unmatched junction nucleotides: 5. This CDR3 is built from 15 residues. CDR3 amino acids: CASSQAGTGVYEQYF. The CDR3 DNA is TGCGCCAGCAGCCAGGCCGGGACAGGGGTCTACGAGCAGTACTTC.

This clone appeared once. The chain has TRBV7-2 and TRBJ2-5, with TRBD2 matching 12 bases. The closer fit of TRBJ2-7 to the DNA end suggests the J call may be wrong. Germline assignment: CDR1 SGHTA and CDR2 FQGNSA. The CDR3 runs 17 residues. CDR3 loop: CASSPVGLAGGRDEQYF. DNA for the CDR3: TGTGCCAGCAGCCCCGTAGGTCTAGCGGGAGGGAGAGACGAGCAGTACTTC.

The chain carries TRBV27 and TRBJ2-5; the D is unclear. There are 13 residues in the CDR3. Germline V gene sequence: CDR1 MNHEY, CDR2 SMNVEV (reference sequence). V was clipped by 5 bases and J by 1 base, with 8 bases between them. The CDR3 sequence is CASSQTGQETQYF. The CDR3 DNA sequence: TGTGCCAGCAGTCAAACGGGCCAAGAGACCCAGTACTTC.

The rearrangement joins TRBV1 to TRBJ2-3; TRBD2 is the table's D call and was not checked against the DNA. TRBV1 is reported as a pseudogene. This CDR3 spans 11 amino acids. The CDR3 DNA follows: TGCACCAGCAGCCCGGCAGATACGCAGTATTTT. It specifies CTSSPADTQYF.

The rearrangement uses TRBV9 and TRBJ1-5, with TRBD1 identical over 12 bases. The CDR3 spans 16 residues. Looked up from germline, CDR1 is SGDLS and CDR2 is YYNGEE. V shed 3 bases and J 7 bases; nucleotides not matched to a gene: 8. The CDR3 is CASSETGTGGDQPQHF. DNA of the CDR3: TGTGCCAGCAGCGAGACCGGGACAGGGGGCGACCAGCCCCAGCATTTT.

This clone appeared once. V is TRBV29-1 and J is TRBJ2-3; no firm D call. The length of the CDR3 is 13 residues. Trimming left V 8 bases short and J 2 bases short, with 14 bases between. Germline lookup yields CDR1 SQVTM and CDR2 ANQGSEA. CDR3 in DNA: TGCAGCTCAGGAATAGGGTTCACAGATACGCAGTATTTT. Protein sequence: CSSGIGFTDTQYF.

The chain couples TRBV25-1 to TRBJ2-3; D uncertain. CDR1 and CDR2 from the germline V gene are MGHDK and SYGVNS. The CDR3 loop spans 12 amino acids. V was pared by 3 bases and J by 6 bases, with 7 bases between. The CDR3 sequence is CASSEARDTQYF. CDR3 nucleotide sequence: TGTGCCAGCAGTGAGGCTCGGGATACGCAGTATTTT.

This sequence joins TRBV11-2 and TRBJ2-3; the D gene could be TRBD1 or TRBD2 (5 bases each). The CDR3 covers 10 residues. CDR1 SGHAT and CDR2 FQNNGV come from the germline V gene. V shed 5 bases and J shed 8 bases, with 5 bases lying between them. CDR3 region: CASSGTTQYF. The CDR3 DNA sequence: TGTGCCAGCAGCGGGACTACGCAGTATTTT.

The chain joins TRBV7-2 to TRBJ2-5; D gene unclear. The CDR3 extends over 15 amino acids. Trimming shortened V by 5 bases and J by 1 base, and 14 bases separated the two germline ends. Germline CDR1 is SGHTA and CDR2 is FQGNSA. CDR3: CASSRDPRSQETQYF. CDR3 DNA: TGTGCCAGCAGCCGAGATCCCCGGAGCCAAGAGACCCAGTACTTC.

The genes are TRBV18 and TRBJ2-7; D may be TRBD1 (6 bases). There are 12 residues in the CDR3. The V end lost 6 bases, the J end lost 4 bases, and 10 bases lay between the germline ends. Germline V gene sequence: CDR1 KGHSH, CDR2 LQKENI. The CDR3 loop is CASSLRGYEQYF. The CDR3 region has the DNA TGTGCCAGCTCCCTCAGGGGTTACGAGCAGTACTTC. Combining the CDR3 with reference TRBV18 and TRBJ2-7 gives the whole variable domain NAGVMQNPRHLVRRRGQEARLRCSPMKGHSHVYWYRQLPEEGLKFMVYLQKENIIDESGMPKERFSAEFPKEGPSILRIQQVVRGDSAAYFCASSLRGYEQYFGPGTRLTVT.

This chain links TRBV5-1 with TRBJ2-1; D unresolved. Trimming pared 0 bases from V and 4 bases from J, leaving 14 bases between. The V gene's germline CDR1 is SGHRS and CDR2 YFSETQ. This CDR3 is 16 amino acids long. CDR3 in amino acids: CASSLEPLKRYNEQFF. The DNA for the CDR3 is TGCGCCAGCAGCTTGGAACCCCTCAAGAGATACAATGAGCAGTTCTTC.

The V call is TRBV27, the J call TRBJ2-7, with D possibly called TRBD1 or TRBD2 (5 bases each). V was trimmed by 5 bases and J by 1 base, leaving 18 bases between them. Germline loops: CDR1 MNHEY, CDR2 SMNVEV (reference sequence). The CDR3 loop spans 16 amino acids. The CDR3 nucleotides are TGTGCCAGCAGTCCACTTAGGGGACGAGGATCCTACGAGCAGTACGTC. Protein: CASSPLRGRGSYEQYV.

The chain uses TRBV28 and TRBJ1-2, with 8 bases matching TRBD1. The ends lost 7 bases at V and 3 bases at J; junction bases unmatched: 13. Germline CDR1 and CDR2: MDHEN and SYDVKM. The CDR3 contains 16 residues. The CDR3 loop reads CASTGQGSLVYYGYTF. The DNA of the CDR3 is TGTGCCAGCACAGGACAGGGATCGTTAGTCTACTATGGCTACACCTTC.

The genes are TRBV5-1 and TRBJ2-2; D is ambiguous. CDR1 and CDR2 from the germline V gene are SGHRS and YFSETQ. The CDR3 is made up of 19 amino acids. The germline V and J ends were trimmed by 4 bases and 0 bases, with 22 bases remaining between them. The CDR3 DNA sequence: TGCGCCAGCAGCGGGATATCGTTACAGCCCGGACCGAACACCGGGGAGCTGTTTTTT. Translating it yields CASSGISLQPGPNTGELFF. The variable domain in full, with the rest retrieved from reference TRBV5-1 and TRBJ2-2, is KAGVTQTPRYLIKTRGQQVTLSCSPISGHRSVSWYQQTPGQGLQFLFEYFSETQRNKGNFPGRFSGRQFSNSRSEMNVSTLELGDSALYLCASSGISLQPGPNTGELFFGEGSRLTVL.

The chain carries TRBV19 and TRBJ2-7; D might be TRBD1 or TRBD2, each matching 5 bases. V lost 5 bases to trimming and J lost 0 bases, with 14 bases between them. The length of the CDR3 is 15 residues. Germline-derived CDR1 and CDR2 are LNHDA and SQIVND (reference sequence). The CDR3 sequence is CASSPSGDASYEQYF. In DNA, the CDR3 is TGTGCCAGTAGTCCAAGTGGGGACGCCTCCTACGAGCAGTACTTC.

This chain joins TRBV4-3 and TRBJ2-7, with D possibly being TRBD1 (5 bases). This CDR3 comprises 13 residues. V was cut by 0 bases and J by 6 bases, with 9 bases left in between. In germline, CDR1 is LGHNA, CDR2 YSLEER. The CDR3 loop reads CASSQDGAGEQYF. DNA for the CDR3: TGCGCCAGCAGCCAAGATGGGGCCGGCGAGCAGTACTTC.

In the case of this clone: At one of its ends the junction is not consistent with the germline gene, which may arise from a read error. This sample also contains other DNA sequences that code for the same CDR3. V gene TRBV9 combines with J gene TRBJ2-7, with TRBD2 identical over 9 bases. CDR3 size: 15 residues. Germline V gene lookup returns CDR1 SGDLS and CDR2 YYNGEE. The CDR3 loop reads CASSVGSGSPYEQYF. For the CDR3, the DNA is TGTGCTAGCAGCGTAGGTAGCGGGAGCCCCTACGAGCAGTACTTC.

The chain links TRBV15 to TRBJ1-3, with 10 bases fitting TRBD1. Germline assignment: CDR1 LNHNV and CDR2 YYDKDF (reference sequence). The V gene end was trimmed by 1 base and the J gene end by 0 bases; junction bases not matched to a gene: 0. The CDR3 totals 16 residues. CDR3 DNA: TGTGCCACCAGCAGAGGGGACAGGGGCTCTGGAAACACCATATATTTT. It is translated as CATSRGDRGSGNTIYF.